This TCR beta chain was documented in a study of technical replicates of blood from a handful of donors. The germline gives CDR1 SGHDN, CDR2 FVKESK. Trimming at V came to 4 bases and at J to 3 bases, leaving 12 bases not matched to a gene. CDR3 length: 17 amino acids. Produced via immunoSEQ multiplex PCR; TCRdb's table is partial and in-frame only. The table lists 65,000 to 90,000 clones, roughly 90% of them singletons. The clonotype comes from a human donor in good health. The J gene is TRBJ1-1, the V gene TRBV14, with 9 bases fitting TRBD1. The specimen was T cells isolated from PBMCs. In nucleotides, the CDR3 is TGTGCCAGCAGCCCGTTGTTTCCGGGACAGGGATACACTGAAGCTTTCTTT. Amino acid sequence: CASSPLFPGQGYTEAFF.